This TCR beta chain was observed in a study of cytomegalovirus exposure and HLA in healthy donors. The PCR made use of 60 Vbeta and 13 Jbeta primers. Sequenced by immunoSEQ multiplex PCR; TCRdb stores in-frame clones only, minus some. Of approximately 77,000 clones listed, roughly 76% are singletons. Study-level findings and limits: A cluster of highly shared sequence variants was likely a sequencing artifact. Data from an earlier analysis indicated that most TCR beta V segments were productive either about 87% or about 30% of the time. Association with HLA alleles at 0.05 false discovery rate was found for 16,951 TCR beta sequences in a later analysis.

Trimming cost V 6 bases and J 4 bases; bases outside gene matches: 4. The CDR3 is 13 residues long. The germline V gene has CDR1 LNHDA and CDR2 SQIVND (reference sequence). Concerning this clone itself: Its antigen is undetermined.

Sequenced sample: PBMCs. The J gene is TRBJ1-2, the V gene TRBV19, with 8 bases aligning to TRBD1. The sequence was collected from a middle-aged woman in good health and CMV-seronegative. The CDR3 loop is CASSQGAVYGYTF. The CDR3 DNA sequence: TGTGCCAGTAGCCAGGGGGCTGTCTATGGCTACACCTTC.